This passage covers 22 T cell receptor beta chains from one sample sequenced in a study of blood T cell repertoires in COVID-19. TCRdb keeps only in-frame clones here, not all; method: immunoSEQ multiplex PCR. The top ten hold about 3.9% of the sample, which has about 160,000 clones, approximately 90% seen once. Sequenced: peripheral blood. These receptor sequences come from a woman in her fifties or sixties who had recovered from COVID-19.

This clone was detected only a few times. The CDR3 nucleotides are TGTGCCAGCAGCCAAGGCCCCCCGGCGGGGGGGCAAGAGACCCAGTACTTC. Its protein product is CASSQGPPAGGQETQYF. The chain employs TRBV4-2 and TRBJ2-5; TRBD2 aligns across 9 bases. Germline V CDR1 and CDR2: LGHNA, YNFKEQ. The trim removed 1 base at V and 2 bases at J, leaving 8 bases unmatched. This CDR3 spans 17 amino acids.

V and J are TRBV11-3 and TRBJ2-2, with a possible D match to TRBD1 (6 bases). The CDR3 loop spans 16 amino acids. The germline V gene has CDR1 SGHNT and CDR2 YENEEA. The V gene lost 2 bases and the J gene lost 2 bases, with 12 bases spanning the gap. The CDR3 region has the DNA TGTGCCAGCAGCTTACAGGGGTGGGGTAACACCGGGGAGCTGTTTTTT. This codes for CASSLQGWGNTGELFF. The complete variable domain, with remaining parts taken from reference TRBV11-3 and TRBJ2-2, reads EAGVVQSPRYKIIEKKQPVAFWCNPISGHNTLYWYLQNLGQGPELLIRYENEEAVDDSQLPKDRFSAERLKGVDSTLKIQPAELGDSAVYLCASSLQGWGNTGELFFGEGSRLTVL.

The chain carries TRBV11-3 and TRBJ2-2, with D possibly matching TRBD1 (5 bases). Trimming took off 0 bases at V and 2 bases at J, with 7 bases between the two ends. This CDR3 comprises 15 residues. Germline-derived CDR1 and CDR2 are SGHNT and YENEEA. CDR3 region: CASSLDRVNTGELFF. CDR3 DNA sequence: TGTGCCAGCAGCTTAGACAGGGTAAACACCGGGGAGCTGTTTTTT. The variable domain in full, with the rest retrieved from reference TRBV11-3 and TRBJ2-2, is EAGVVQSPRYKIIEKKQPVAFWCNPISGHNTLYWYLQNLGQGPELLIRYENEEAVDDSQLPKDRFSAERLKGVDSTLKIQPAELGDSAVYLCASSLDRVNTGELFFGEGSRLTVL.

The chain links TRBV7-9 to TRBJ1-4; 12 bases match TRBD1. Germline V gives CDR1 SEHNR, CDR2 FQNEAQ (reference sequence). The CDR3 sequence is 15 residues long. V trimming: 5 bases; J trimming: 8 bases; junction bases outside the gene matches: 6. As DNA, the CDR3 is TGTGCCAGCAGCCTAGGGGACAGGGGGCTGGAAAAACTGTTTTTT. This gives the protein CASSLGDRGLEKLFF.

The chain is built from TRBV2 and TRBJ1-2, with a possible D match to TRBD1 (6 bases). The CDR3 runs to 13 residues. The V gene lost 11 bases and the J gene lost 2 bases, with 15 bases spanning the gap. CDR1 is SNHLY and CDR2 is FYNNEI in the germline V gene. The CDR3 nucleotides are TGTGCCGACACCAGGGGTAGAAACTATGGCTACACCTTC. Protein sequence: CADTRGRNYGYTF.

This sequence joins TRBV4-1 and TRBJ1-3, with D possibly matching TRBD1 (5 bases). The CDR3 length is 17 residues. Per the germline V gene, CDR1 is MGHRA and CDR2 is YSYEKL. Trimming shortened V by 0 bases and J by 0 bases, and 12 bases separated the two germline ends. Here the CDR3 reads CASSQDGHRSSGNTIYF. For the CDR3, the DNA is TGCGCCAGCAGCCAAGATGGACACCGCAGCTCTGGAAACACCATATATTTT.

This chain connects TRBV5-4 to TRBJ2-7; 9 bases are a match to TRBD1. CDR3 size: 19 residues. Germline V gene lookup returns CDR1 SGHNT and CDR2 YYREEE (reference sequence). V lost 0 bases, J lost 5 bases, and 18 bases stayed unmatched. In DNA, the CDR3 is TGTGCCAGCAGCTTGGGACCGGGACAGGGAGGCTTTACCACCGACGAGCAGTACTTC. This sequence encodes CASSLGPGQGGFTTDEQYF.

The V call is TRBV2, the J call TRBJ1-1, with 8 nucleotides matching TRBD1. The V gene's germline CDR1 is SNHLY and CDR2 FYNNEI. V was clipped by 1 base and J by 4 bases; unmatched bases: 2. The CDR3 sequence is 14 residues long. The CDR3 DNA sequence: TGTGCCAGCAGTGAAGAAACAGGGGGCACTGAAGCTTTCTTT. Translation: CASSEETGGTEAFF.

This rearrangement joins TRBV3-1 (or the pseudogene TRBV3-2) to TRBJ1-4; D might be TRBD1 (6 bases). V was trimmed by 5 bases and J by 3 bases, leaving 10 bases between them. CDR1 and CDR2 (germline): LGHDT, YNNKEL (reference sequence). The CDR3 covers 14 residues. The CDR3: CASSWTASNEKLFF. The CDR3 DNA reads TGTGCCAGCAGCTGGACAGCTTCTAATGAAAAACTGTTTTTT.

This clone was seen once. V gene TRBV11-1 combines with J gene TRBJ2-7, with 9 positions matching TRBD1. The CDR3 covers 15 residues. Germline V gives CDR1 SGHAT, CDR2 FQDESV (reference sequence). V was pared by 6 bases and J by 5 bases, with 11 bases of the junction left unmatched. The CDR3: CASREAGTGFNEQYF. The CDR3, as DNA: TGTGCCAGCAGGGAAGCCGGGACAGGGTTCAACGAGCAGTACTTC.

The chain recombines TRBV28 with TRBJ1-1; D is possibly TRBD1 (5 bases). Looked up from germline, CDR1 is MDHEN and CDR2 is SYDVKM. The ends were cut back, 2 bases at V and 3 bases at J, with 7 bases in the middle. The CDR3 covers 13 residues. The CDR3, as DNA: TGTGCCAGCAGTTTAAGCAGGGACACTGAAGCTTTCTTT. Its protein is CASSLSRDTEAFF.

The genes are TRBV6-2 or TRBV6-3 and TRBJ1-6; possibly TRBD1 for D (6 bases). CDR1 MNHEY and CDR2 SVGEGT come from the germline V gene. The V end lost 6 bases, the J end lost 6 bases, and 15 bases lay between the germline ends. The CDR3 totals 15 residues. Written as DNA, the CDR3 is TGTGCCAGCAGCCCGGAGACAGGTGGTAATTCACCCCTCCACTTT. This encodes CASSPETGGNSPLHF.

The V and J genes are TRBV21-1 and TRBJ2-2; the listed D gene, TRBD2, was not tested against the DNA. TRBV21-1 is described as a pseudogene. The CDR3 has 16 residues. CDR3 sequence: CASSTVAGGRTGELFF. CDR3 DNA: TGTGCCAGCAGCACAGTAGCGGGGGGGCGCACCGGGGAGCTGTTTTTT.

The chain carries TRBV7-8 and TRBJ2-7, with a tentative D call TRBD1 (6 bases). Germline-derived CDR1 and CDR2 are SGHVS and FQNEAQ. V lost 2 bases, J lost 6 bases, and 17 bases lay in between. The CDR3 is made up of 15 amino acids. The CDR3 protein is CASSLPQGILGEQYF. CDR3 nucleotides: TGTGCCAGCAGCTTACCCCAGGGGATCCTCGGCGAGCAGTACTTC.

The genes are TRBV28 and TRBJ1-2, with 12 bases matching TRBD1. V shed 6 bases and J 6 bases; nucleotides not matched to a gene: 8. This CDR3 is 15 amino acids long. CDR1 is MDHEN, CDR2 SYDVKM, per germline. The CDR3 nucleotides are TGTGCCAGCAGCATCCCGGGACAGGGGGCCGATGGCTACACCTTC. Translating it yields CASSIPGQGADGYTF.

The table lists this clone with a count of one. The rearrangement links TRBV19 to TRBJ2-2; 9 bases line up with TRBD2. Per the germline V gene, CDR1 is LNHDA and CDR2 is SQIVND (reference sequence). The V and J ends lost 4 bases and 6 bases, in that order; junction bases with no gene match: 3. The CDR3 is made up of 14 amino acids. This CDR3 is CASSSGGAAGELFF. CDR3 DNA: TGTGCCAGTAGTAGCGGGGGGGCCGCCGGGGAGCTGTTTTTT.

This clone was found once. V and J are TRBV27 and TRBJ1-5; D is undetermined. CDR3 size: 14 residues. V lost 5 bases and J lost 8, with 16 bases in between. Germline V gives CDR1 MNHEY, CDR2 SMNVEV (reference sequence). CDR3 amino acids: CASSDPGVGKPQHF. CDR3 in DNA: TGTGCCAGCAGTGACCCCGGGGTGGGAAAGCCCCAGCATTTT.

This chain joins TRBV5-3 and TRBJ1-1; 9 bases are shared with TRBD1. TRBV5-3 is filed as an ORF, its function uncertain. Unmatched junction bases numbered 15, after V lost 4 bases and J lost 5 bases. This CDR3 region has 17 residues. The CDR3, as DNA: TGTGCCAGAAGCCCCCGGGACAGGGAGGGGGGGAGAACTGAAGCTTTCTTT. Its translation: CARSPRDREGGRTEAFF.

J is TRBJ2-3 and V is TRBV27; D unclear. CDR3 length: 15 residues. V lost 5 bases to trimming and J lost 3 bases, with 15 bases between them. CDR1 and CDR2 from the germline V gene are MNHEY and SMNVEV (reference sequence). CDR3 in DNA: TGTGCCAGCAGTCCACGCACACACGGGACAGATACGCAGTATTTT. Translation gives CASSPRTHGTDTQYF.

This sequence joins TRBV4-1 and TRBJ1-2, with D perhaps matching TRBD1 (6 bases). Per germline, CDR1 MGHRA and CDR2 YSYEKL. The germline V and J ends were trimmed by 4 bases and 4 bases, with 22 bases remaining between them. This CDR3 is built from 17 residues. The CDR3 region is CASSRLTGQKKTYGYTF. In DNA, the CDR3 is TGCGCCAGCAGCCGACTCACCGGACAGAAAAAGACCTATGGCTACACCTTC.

The V gene is TRBV18, the J gene TRBJ1-1; TRBD1 matches at 10 bases. Germline CDR1 and CDR2: KGHSH and LQKENI. CDR3 size: 14 residues. The V and J ends lost 4 bases and 5 bases, in that order; junction bases with no gene match: 4. The CDR3 loop is CASSQGQGGTEAFF. Written as DNA, the CDR3 is TGTGCCAGCTCACAAGGACAGGGGGGGACTGAAGCTTTCTTT.

This rearrangement joins TRBV5-1 to TRBJ1-1, with a tentative D call TRBD1 (5 bases). V lost 3 bases and J 5 bases, leaving 8 bases between the germline ends. CDR1 is SGHRS, CDR2 YFSETQ, per germline. The CDR3 consists of 12 residues. The CDR3 nucleotides read TGCGCCAGCAGCTCCCAGGGTACTGAAGCTTTCTTT. Its translation is CASSSQGTEAFF.